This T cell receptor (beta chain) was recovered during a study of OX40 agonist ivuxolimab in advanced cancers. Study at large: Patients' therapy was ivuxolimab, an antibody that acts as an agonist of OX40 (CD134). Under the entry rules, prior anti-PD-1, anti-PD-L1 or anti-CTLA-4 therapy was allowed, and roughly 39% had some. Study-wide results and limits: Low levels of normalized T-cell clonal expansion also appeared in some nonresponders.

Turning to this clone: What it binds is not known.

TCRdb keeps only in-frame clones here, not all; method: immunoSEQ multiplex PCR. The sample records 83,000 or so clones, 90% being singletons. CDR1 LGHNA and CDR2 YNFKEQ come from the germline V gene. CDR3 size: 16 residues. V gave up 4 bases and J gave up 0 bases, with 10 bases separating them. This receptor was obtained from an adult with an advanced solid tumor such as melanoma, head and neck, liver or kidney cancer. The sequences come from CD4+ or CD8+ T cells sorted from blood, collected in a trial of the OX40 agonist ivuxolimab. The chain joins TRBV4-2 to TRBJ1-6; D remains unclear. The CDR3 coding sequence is TGTGCCAGCAGCCCGGACTTGAGCTCCTATAATTCACCCCTCCACTTT. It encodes CASSPDLSSYNSPLHF.